These T cell receptor beta chains were read from a single sample in a study of cytomegalovirus exposure and HLA in healthy donors. Only in-frame clones appear in the TCRdb table, and some are missing; sequencing was by immunoSEQ multiplex PCR. The table has more than 150,000 clones, around 80% seen once; the top ten hold about 1.3%. Material for sequencing was PBMCs. The receptors stem from a girl aged 10 to 17 in good health and CMV-seropositive. Each CDR3 is given with its conserved first and last residue. D genes are given only for firm matches. The size entry is marked missing in some rows and otherwise reads once, few, many or a size class.

cdr3_aa | cdr3_nt | j_call | clone_size | d_call | v_call
CASTPGLAQWVLTF | TGTGCCAGCACCCCGGGACTAGCTCAATGGGTCCTGACTTTC | TRBJ2-6 | - | TRBD2 | TRBV2
CASSQDRAGVHNEQFF | TGTGCCAGCAGCCAAGATCGAGCGGGAGTTCACAATGAGCAGTTCTTC | TRBJ2-1 | - | TRBD2 | TRBV4-2
CASSVGDIPSTDTQYF | TGTGCCAGCAGCGTAGGGGACATCCCTAGCACAGATACGCAGTATTTT | TRBJ2-3 | - | - | TRBV9
CASSPGTGLAKNIQYF | TGCGCCAGCAGCCCCGGGACAGGTTTGGCCAAAAACATTCAGTACTTC | TRBJ2-4 | - | TRBD1 | TRBV5-1
CASSGQGGQPQHF | TGCGCCAGCAGCGGACAGGGCGGGCAGCCCCAGCATTTT | TRBJ1-5 | - | TRBD1 | TRBV4-1
CASSLTSAGLYEQYF | TGTGCCAGCAGCTTAACGTCGGCAGGGTTGTACGAGCAGTACTTC | TRBJ2-7 | - | - | TRBV7-6
CASSHGGTSDTDTQYF | TGCGCCAGCAGCCACGGTGGGACTAGCGACACAGATACGCAGTATTTT | TRBJ2-3 | - | TRBD2 | TRBV4-3
CASSGTSGSNPYEQYF | TGTGCCAGCAGCGGGACTAGCGGGAGTAATCCCTACGAGCAGTACTTC | TRBJ2-7 | - | TRBD2 | TRBV27
CASSSGLAGSSYEQYF | TGTGCCAGCAGTTCTGGACTAGCGGGGAGCTCCTACGAGCAGTACTTC | TRBJ2-7 | - | TRBD2 | TRBV27
CASRHSTDTEAFF | TGTGCCAGCAGGCACTCGACAGACACTGAAGCTTTCTTT | TRBJ1-1 | - | - | TRBV6-4
CASSAATGLNGYTF | TGTGCCAGCAGTGCGGCAACAGGGTTGAATGGCTACACCTTC | TRBJ1-2 | - | - | TRBV27
CASSDRDLHSYEQYF | TGCGCCAGCAGCGACCGGGACTTGCACTCCTACGAGCAGTACTTC | TRBJ2-7 | - | - | TRBV4-1
CASSPTPIKGINQPQHF | TGTGCCAGTAGTCCGACCCCCATAAAGGGGATTAATCAGCCCCAGCATTTT | TRBJ1-5 | once | - | TRBV19
CASSEREVSNQPQHF | TGTGCCAGCAGTGAACGTGAGGTCAGCAATCAGCCCCAGCATTTT | TRBJ1-5 | - | - | TRBV6-1
CASSSWADTEAFF | TGTGCCAGCAGCTCTTGGGCCGACACTGAAGCTTTCTTT | TRBJ1-1 | - | - | TRBV11-2
CAWSVSYAYEQYF | TGTGCCTGGAGTGTATCCTACGCCTACGAGCAGTACTTC | TRBJ2-7 | few | - | TRBV30
CASRDRGRSQPQHF | TGTGCCAGCAGAGACAGGGGGCGAAGTCAGCCCCAGCATTTT | TRBJ1-5 | - | TRBD1 | TRBV6-1
CASSFGQALEAFF | TGTGCCAGCAGTTTTGGTCAAGCCCTTGAAGCTTTCTTT | TRBJ1-1 | few | - | TRBV28
CASSLGEPLQETQYF | TGTGCCAGCAGTTTAGGGGAGCCCCTGCAAGAGACCCAGTACTTC | TRBJ2-5 | - | - | TRBV27
CASSPSVDRTYGYTF | TGTGCCAGCTCACCAAGTGTGGACAGGACCTATGGCTACACCTTC | TRBJ1-2 | - | TRBD1 | TRBV18
CASRGTQGGRRTDTQYF | TGTGCCAGCAGGGGGACCCAGGGCGGGAGGAGGACAGATACGCAGTATTTT | TRBJ2-3 | - | TRBD2 | TRBV2
CASSLSGLANEQFF | TGTGCCAGCAGCTTATCAGGACTAGCTAATGAGCAGTTCTTC | TRBJ2-1 | - | TRBD2 | TRBV11-3
CASSRPFRDRGNTIYF | TGCGCCAGCAGCCGTCCCTTCCGGGACAGAGGAAACACCATATATTTT | TRBJ1-3 | - | TRBD1 | TRBV4-1
CASSPRQGEVAQYF | TGTGCCAGCAGCCCGAGACAGGGGGAAGTGGCCCAGTACTTC | TRBJ2-5 | - | TRBD1 | TRBV7-2
CSVEWGSSGTGKTQYF | TGCAGCGTTGAATGGGGAAGTAGCGGGACTGGGAAGACCCAGTACTTC | TRBJ2-5 | - | TRBD2 | TRBV29-1
CASSLSMITGEGEAFF | TGTGCCAGCAGTTTATCGATGATTACCGGGGAGGGTGAAGCTTTCTTT | TRBJ1-1 | - | - | TRBV27
CASSSRAGASSGNTIYF | TGTGCCAGCTCATCCCGGGCGGGGGCGAGCTCTGGAAACACCATATATTTT | TRBJ1-3 | - | - | TRBV27
CASSLRSGVEQFF | TGTGCCAGTAGTTTGAGGTCTGGCGTTGAGCAGTTCTTC | TRBJ2-1 | - | - | TRBV19
CASVKYGETQYF | TGTGCCAGCGTGAAGTACGGGGAGACCCAGTACTTC | TRBJ2-5 | - | - | TRBV6-6
CASSKGTGGTGELFF | TGTGCCAGCAGTAAAGGGACAGGGGGGACCGGGGAGCTGTTTTTT | TRBJ2-2 | - | TRBD1 | TRBV6-5
CAWRPRLAEGETQYF | TGTGCCTGGAGACCAAGACTAGCGGAGGGGGAGACCCAGTACTTC | TRBJ2-5 | - | TRBD2 | TRBV30